This TCR beta chain was recorded in a study of persistence of HIV-infected CD4 T cells. Study-wide background: Donors were ART-treated; their CMV- and Gag-responding CD4+ T cells were isolated. General study points: Rare CMV-responding cells carrying HIV-1 proviruses were not analyzed separately for TCR.

The stimulus was lysate of CMV-infected fibroblasts, about 10 ug/mL. Memory cells lacking CD40L and CD69 with high CD45RO were sorted. Suppressive ART was started during chronic HIV-1 infection in these adults. The immunoSEQ assay was version 4, run in survey mode. Template was genomic DNA at approximately 10 ng/uL, with up to 1 ug used per sample. Data came from immunoSEQ multiplex PCR; TCRdb stores just in-frame clones and leaves some out. Of about 37,000 clones in the sample, 65% to 85% are singletons; the top ten hold 1.5% to 2%. Trimming left V 0 bases short and J 8 bases short, with 13 bases between. CDR3 length equals 14 residues. CDR1 is MGHRA and CDR2 is YSYEKL in the germline V gene. Remarks on this clone: Its cognate antigen is unknown.

The V call is TRBV4-1, the J call TRBJ1-1; maybe TRBD1 (6 bases). This clonotype was sampled from an adult man with HIV who was CMV-seropositive. This material consisted of CD4+ T cells sorted from PBMCs after roughly 20-hour stimulation, taken from a patient who received antiretroviral therapy. DNA of the CDR3: TGCGCCAGCAGCCAAGAGTTCAGGGGAAAAGAAGCTTTCTTT. Its translation: CASSQEFRGKEAFF.